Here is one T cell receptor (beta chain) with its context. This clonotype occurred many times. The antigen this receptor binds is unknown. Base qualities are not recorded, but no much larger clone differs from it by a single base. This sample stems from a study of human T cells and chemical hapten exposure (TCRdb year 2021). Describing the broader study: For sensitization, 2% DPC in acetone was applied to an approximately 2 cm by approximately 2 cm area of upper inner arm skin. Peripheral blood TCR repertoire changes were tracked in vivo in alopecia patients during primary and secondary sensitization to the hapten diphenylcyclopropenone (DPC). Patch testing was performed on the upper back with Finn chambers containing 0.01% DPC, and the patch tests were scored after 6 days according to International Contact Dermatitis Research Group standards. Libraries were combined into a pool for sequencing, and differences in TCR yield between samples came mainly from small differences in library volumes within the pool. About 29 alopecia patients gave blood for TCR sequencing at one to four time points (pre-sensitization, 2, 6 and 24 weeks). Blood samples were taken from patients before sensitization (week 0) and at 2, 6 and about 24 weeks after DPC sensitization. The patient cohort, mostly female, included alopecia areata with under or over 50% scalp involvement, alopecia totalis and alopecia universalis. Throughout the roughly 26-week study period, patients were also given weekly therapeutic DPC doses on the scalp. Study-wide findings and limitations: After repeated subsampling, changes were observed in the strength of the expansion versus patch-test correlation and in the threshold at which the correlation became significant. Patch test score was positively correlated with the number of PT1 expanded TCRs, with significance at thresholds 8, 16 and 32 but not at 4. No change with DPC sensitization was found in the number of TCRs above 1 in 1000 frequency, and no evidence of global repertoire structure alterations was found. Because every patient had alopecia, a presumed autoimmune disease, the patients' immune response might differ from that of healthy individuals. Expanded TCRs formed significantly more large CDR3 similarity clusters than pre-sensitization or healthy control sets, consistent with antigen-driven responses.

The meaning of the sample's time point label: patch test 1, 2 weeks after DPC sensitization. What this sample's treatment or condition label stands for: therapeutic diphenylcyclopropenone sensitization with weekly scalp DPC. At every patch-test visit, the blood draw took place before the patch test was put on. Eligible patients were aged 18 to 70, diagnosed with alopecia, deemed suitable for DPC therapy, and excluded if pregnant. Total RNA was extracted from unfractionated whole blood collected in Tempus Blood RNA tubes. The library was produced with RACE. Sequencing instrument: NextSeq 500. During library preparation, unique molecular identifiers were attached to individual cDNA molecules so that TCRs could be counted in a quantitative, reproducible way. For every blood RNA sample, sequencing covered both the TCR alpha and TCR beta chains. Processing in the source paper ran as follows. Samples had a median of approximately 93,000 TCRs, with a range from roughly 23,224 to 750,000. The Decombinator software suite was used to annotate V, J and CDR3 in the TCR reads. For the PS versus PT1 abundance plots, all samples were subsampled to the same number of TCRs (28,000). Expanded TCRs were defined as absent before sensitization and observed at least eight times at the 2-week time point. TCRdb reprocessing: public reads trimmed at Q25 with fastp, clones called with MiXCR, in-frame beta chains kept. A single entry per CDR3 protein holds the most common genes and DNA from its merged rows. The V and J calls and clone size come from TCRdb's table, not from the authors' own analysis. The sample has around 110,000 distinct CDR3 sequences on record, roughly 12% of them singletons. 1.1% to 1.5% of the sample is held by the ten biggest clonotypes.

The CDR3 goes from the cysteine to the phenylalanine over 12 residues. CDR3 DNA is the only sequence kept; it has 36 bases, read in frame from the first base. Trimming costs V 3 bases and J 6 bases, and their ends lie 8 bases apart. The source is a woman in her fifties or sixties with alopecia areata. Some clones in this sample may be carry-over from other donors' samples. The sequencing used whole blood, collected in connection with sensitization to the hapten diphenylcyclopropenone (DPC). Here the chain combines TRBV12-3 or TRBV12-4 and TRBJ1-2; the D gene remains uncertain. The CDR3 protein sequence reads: CASSFGGNGYTF. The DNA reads TGTGCCAGCAGTTTTGGAGGGAATGGCTACACCTTC.